The following is a T cell receptor (beta chain) sequence with its context. Its specificity is not known. The data derive from a study of response to subunit inactivated influenza vaccine. The V end lost 0 bases, the J end lost 0 bases, and 12 bases lay between the germline ends. Germline V gene data show CDR1 as DFQATT and CDR2 as SNEGSKA (reference sequence). The CDR3 runs 16 residues. The study's findings and limits: That few new T cells are recruited by each seasonal influenza vaccination was the authors' suggestion.

TCRdb recomputed calls from the RT-PCR reads with MiXCR, one row per CDR3 protein. The table records fewer than 700,000 distinct CDR3 sequences, under 15% of them present only once. The source was PBMCs from blood, collected 40 to 50 days after vaccination. The TCR sequence derives from a man between 45 and 60 years old who received an inactivated influenza vaccine. This chain connects TRBV20-1 to TRBJ2-1, with D uncertain. CDR3 nucleotide sequence: TGCAGTGCTAGAGATTTCGGCCGATTCTCCTACAATGAGCAGTTCTTC. It codes for CSARDFGRFSYNEQFF.